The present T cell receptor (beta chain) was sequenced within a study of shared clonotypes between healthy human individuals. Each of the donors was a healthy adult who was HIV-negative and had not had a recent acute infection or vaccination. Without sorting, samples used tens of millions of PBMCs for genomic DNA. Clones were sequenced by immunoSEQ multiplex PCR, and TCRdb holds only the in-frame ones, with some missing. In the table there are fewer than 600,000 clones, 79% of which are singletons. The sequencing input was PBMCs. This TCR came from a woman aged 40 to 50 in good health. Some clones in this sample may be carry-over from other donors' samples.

CDR3 protein: CASSFPRTSSYEQYF. The CDR3 bases are TGTGCCAGCAGTTTCCCACGGACTAGTTCCTACGAGCAGTACTTC. The chain links TRBV27 to TRBJ2-7, with 7 bases matching TRBD2. V shed 3 bases, J shed 1 base, and the junction held 6 bases outside the gene matches. CDR1 and CDR2 (germline): MNHEY, SMNVEV (reference sequence). The CDR3 runs to 15 residues.